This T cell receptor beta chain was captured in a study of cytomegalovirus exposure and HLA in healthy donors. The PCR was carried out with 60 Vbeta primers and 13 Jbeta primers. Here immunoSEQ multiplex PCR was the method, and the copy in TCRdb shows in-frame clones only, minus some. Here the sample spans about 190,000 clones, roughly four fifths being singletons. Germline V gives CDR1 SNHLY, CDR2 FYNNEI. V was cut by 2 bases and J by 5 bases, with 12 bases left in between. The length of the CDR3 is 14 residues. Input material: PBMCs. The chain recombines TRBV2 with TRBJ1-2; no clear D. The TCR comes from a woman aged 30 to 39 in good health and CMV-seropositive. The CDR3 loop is CASSESLSGYGYTF. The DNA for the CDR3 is TGTGCCAGCAGTGAATCACTTTCGGGGTATGGCTACACCTTC.